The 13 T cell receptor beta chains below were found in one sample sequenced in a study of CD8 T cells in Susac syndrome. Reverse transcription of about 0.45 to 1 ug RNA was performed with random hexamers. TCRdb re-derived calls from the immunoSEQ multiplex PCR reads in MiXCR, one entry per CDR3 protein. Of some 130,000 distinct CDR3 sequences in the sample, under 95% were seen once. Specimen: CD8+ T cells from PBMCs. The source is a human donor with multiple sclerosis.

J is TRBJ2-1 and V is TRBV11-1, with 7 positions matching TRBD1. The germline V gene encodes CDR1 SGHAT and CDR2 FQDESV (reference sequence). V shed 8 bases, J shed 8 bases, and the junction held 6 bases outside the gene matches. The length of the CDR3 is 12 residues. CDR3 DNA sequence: TGTGCCAGCGAAGGGGGCTCGGATGAGCAGTTCTTC. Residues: CASEGGSDEQFF.

Here the CDR3 reads CSAPSGLHYEQYF. The CDR3 coding sequence is TGCAGTGCCCCCAGCGGACTCCACTACGAGCAGTACTTC. This chain joins TRBV20-1 and TRBJ2-7, with D possibly TRBD2 on 5 matching bases. The V end lost 6 bases, the J end lost 3 bases, and 15 bases lay between the germline ends. The CDR3 length is 13 residues. From germline, CDR1 is DFQATT and CDR2 SNEGSKA (reference sequence).

CDR3 sequence: CASTFGTGRSSYEQYF. The CDR3 region has the DNA TGTGCCAGCACTTTCGGGACAGGGAGATCCTCCTACGAGCAGTACTTC. V is TRBV12-3 or TRBV12-4 and J is TRBJ2-7; 9 nucleotides match TRBD1. With V trimmed by 7 bases and J by 0 bases, 10 bases remained unmatched. The CDR3 length is 16 residues.

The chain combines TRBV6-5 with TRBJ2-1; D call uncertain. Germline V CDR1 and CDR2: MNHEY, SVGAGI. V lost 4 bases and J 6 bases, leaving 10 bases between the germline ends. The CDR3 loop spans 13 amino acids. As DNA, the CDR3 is TGTGCCAGCAGTTGGGCCGGATTCAATGAGCAGTTCTTC. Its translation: CASSWAGFNEQFF.

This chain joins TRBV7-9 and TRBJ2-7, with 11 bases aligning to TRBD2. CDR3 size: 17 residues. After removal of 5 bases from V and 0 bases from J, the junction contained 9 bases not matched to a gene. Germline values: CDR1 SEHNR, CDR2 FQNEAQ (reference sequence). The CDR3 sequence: CASSATLTSGTSYEQYF. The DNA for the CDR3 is TGTGCCAGCAGCGCAACCCTGACTAGCGGGACCTCCTACGAGCAGTACTTC. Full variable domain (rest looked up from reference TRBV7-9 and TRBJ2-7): DTGVSQNPRHKITKRGQNVTFRCDPISEHNRLYWYRQTLGQGPEFLTYFQNEAQLEKSRLLSDRFSAERPKGSFSTLEIQRTEQGDSAMYLCASSATLTSGTSYEQYFGPGTRLTVT.

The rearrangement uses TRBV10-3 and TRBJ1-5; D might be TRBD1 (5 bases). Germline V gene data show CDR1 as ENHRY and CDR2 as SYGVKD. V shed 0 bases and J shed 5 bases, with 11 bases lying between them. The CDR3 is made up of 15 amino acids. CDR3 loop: CAISESGAGHQPQHF. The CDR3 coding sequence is TGTGCCATCAGTGAGTCCGGGGCAGGCCATCAGCCCCAGCATTTT.

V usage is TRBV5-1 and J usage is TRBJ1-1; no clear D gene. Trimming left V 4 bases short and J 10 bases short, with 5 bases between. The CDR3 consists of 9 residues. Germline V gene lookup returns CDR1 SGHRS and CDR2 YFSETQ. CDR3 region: CASSPRAFF. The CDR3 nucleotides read TGCGCCAGCAGCCCGAGAGCTTTCTTT.

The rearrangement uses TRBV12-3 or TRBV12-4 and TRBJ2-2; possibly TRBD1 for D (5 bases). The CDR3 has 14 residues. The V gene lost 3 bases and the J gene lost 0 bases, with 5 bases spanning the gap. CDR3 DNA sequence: TGTGCCAGCAGTTTGACAGCGAACACCGGGGAGCTGTTTTTT. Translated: CASSLTANTGELFF.

The CDR3 DNA reads as TGTGCCTGGAGTCCCCCCGGACAGGCGTCTGGCTACACCTTC. Its protein product is CAWSPPGQASGYTF. The chain has TRBV30 and TRBJ1-2; 7 bases match TRBD1. Germline loops: CDR1 GTSNPN, CDR2 SVGIG (reference sequence). After removal of 2 bases from V and 7 bases from J, the junction contained 10 bases not matched to a gene. The CDR3 sequence is 14 residues long.

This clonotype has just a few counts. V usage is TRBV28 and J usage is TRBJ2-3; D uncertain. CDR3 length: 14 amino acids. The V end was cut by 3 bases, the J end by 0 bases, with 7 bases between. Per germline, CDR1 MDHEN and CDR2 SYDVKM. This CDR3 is CASSFGESTDTQYF. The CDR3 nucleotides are TGTGCCAGCAGTTTCGGCGAGAGCACAGATACGCAGTATTTT.

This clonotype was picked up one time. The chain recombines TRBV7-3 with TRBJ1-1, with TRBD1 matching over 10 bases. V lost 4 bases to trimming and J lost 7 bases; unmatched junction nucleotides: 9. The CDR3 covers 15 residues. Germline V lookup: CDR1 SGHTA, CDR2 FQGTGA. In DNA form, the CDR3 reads TGTGCCAGCAGCTCCCGGACAGGGGGTGGGGATGAAGCTTTCTTT. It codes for CASSSRTGGGDEAFF.

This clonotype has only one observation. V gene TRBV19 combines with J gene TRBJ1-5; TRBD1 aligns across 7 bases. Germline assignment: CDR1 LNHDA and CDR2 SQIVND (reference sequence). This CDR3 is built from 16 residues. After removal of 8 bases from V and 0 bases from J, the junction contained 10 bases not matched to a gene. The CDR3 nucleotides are TGTGCCAGTCACAGGGGACCCGATAATAGCAATCAGCCCCAGCATTTT. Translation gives CASHRGPDNSNQPQHF. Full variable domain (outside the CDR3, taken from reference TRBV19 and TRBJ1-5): DGGITQSPKYLFRKEGQNVTLSCEQNLNHDAMYWYRQDPGQGLRLIYYSQIVNDFQKGDIAEGYSVSREKKESFPLTVTSAQKNPTAFYLCASHRGPDNSNQPQHFGDGTRLSIL.

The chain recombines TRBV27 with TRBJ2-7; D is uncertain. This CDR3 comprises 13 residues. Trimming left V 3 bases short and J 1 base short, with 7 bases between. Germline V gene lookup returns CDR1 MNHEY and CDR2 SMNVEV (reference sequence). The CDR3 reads CASSLSRSYEQYF. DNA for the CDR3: TGTGCCAGCAGTTTGTCCCGTTCCTACGAGCAGTACTTC.